This paragraph covers one T cell receptor (beta chain) sequence. Original handling: Amplification of reference gene primers provided the estimated nucleated cell counts. Sequenced by immunoSEQ multiplex PCR; TCRdb stores in-frame clones only, minus some. V and J calls and clone size are as listed in that table; D and trimming were resolved from the DNA. The sample shows some 70,000 clones, 70% to 75% of them seen only once. This sample is part of a study of blood T cell repertoires in COVID-19. The ends were cut back, 7 bases at V and 4 bases at J, with 14 bases in the middle. Germline CDR1 and CDR2: MNHEY and SVGAGI. The CDR3 extends over 14 amino acids.

The genes are TRBV6-5 and TRBJ1-5; D ambiguous. Sequencing was performed on peripheral blood. The sequence derives from a man in his fifties or sixties with acute or convalescent COVID-19. CDR3 residues: CASTERGWNQPQHF. The CDR3, as DNA: TGTGCCAGCACCGAAAGAGGATGGAATCAGCCCCAGCATTTT.